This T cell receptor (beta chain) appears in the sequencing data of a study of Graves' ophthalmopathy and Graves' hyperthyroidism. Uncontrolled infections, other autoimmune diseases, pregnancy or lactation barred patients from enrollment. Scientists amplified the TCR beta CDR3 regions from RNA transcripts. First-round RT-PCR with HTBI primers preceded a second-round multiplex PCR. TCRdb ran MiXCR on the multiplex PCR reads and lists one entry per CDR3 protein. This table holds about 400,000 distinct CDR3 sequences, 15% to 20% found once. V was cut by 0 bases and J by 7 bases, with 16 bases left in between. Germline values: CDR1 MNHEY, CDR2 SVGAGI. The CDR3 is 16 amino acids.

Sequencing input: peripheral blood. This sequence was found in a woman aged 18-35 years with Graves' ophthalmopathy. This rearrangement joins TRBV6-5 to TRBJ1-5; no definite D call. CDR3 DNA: TGTGCCAGCAGTTACTCGAATGATGGCGGTAGACAGCCCCAGCATTTT. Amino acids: CASSYSNDGGRQPQHF.